This passage covers 25 T cell receptor beta chains from one sample sequenced in a study of T cell responses to AZD1222 COVID-19 vaccine. Sequencing was performed with immunoSEQ multiplex PCR; in TCRdb, only in-frame clones are kept and a portion is missing. The repertoire consists of over 100,000 clones, with about 87% occurring once and the leading ten covering 8.4%. The sequences come from peripheral blood, collected on day 0 of AZD1222 vaccination. Receptor source: an adult in good health.

The chain is built from TRBV7-2 and TRBJ1-1; D remains unclear. V shed 4 bases and J shed 4 bases, with 16 bases lying between them. CDR1 and CDR2 (germline): SGHTA, FQGNSA. The CDR3 is made up of 15 amino acids. CDR3 DNA: TGTGCCAGCAGCTCGACCGGGAGGACGGGCACTGAAGCTTTCTTT. Its translation is CASSSTGRTGTEAFF.

This clone was seen once. The rearrangement uses TRBV3-1 (or the pseudogene TRBV3-2) and TRBJ2-1; TRBD2 matches 7 bases. This CDR3 spans 15 amino acids. The germline V gene encodes CDR1 LGHDT and CDR2 YNNKEL (reference sequence). V shed 0 bases and J 2 bases; nucleotides not matched to a gene: 1. The CDR3 DNA is TGTGCCAGCAGCCAAGACGGGGGGACCTACAATGAGCAGTTCTTC. It is translated as CASSQDGGTYNEQFF.

The chain uses TRBV3-1 (or the pseudogene TRBV3-2) and TRBJ2-2; 10 bases match TRBD2. Looked up from germline, CDR1 is LGHDT and CDR2 is YNNKEL (reference sequence). The CDR3 is 17 residues long. V lost 0 bases to trimming and J lost 6 bases; unmatched junction nucleotides: 7. The CDR3 DNA sequence: TGTGCCAGCAGCCAAGATGGCCTAGCGGGAGTACCCGGGGAGCTGTTTTTT. It encodes CASSQDGLAGVPGELFF.

The count of this clone is one. Germline and junction disagree at one end, which may indicate a read error. This chain links TRBV7-3 with TRBJ2-7; D possibly corresponds to TRBD1 (5 bases). Germline V gene sequence: CDR1 SGHTA, CDR2 FQGTGA. CDR3 length equals 13 residues. The CDR3 here is CASSLGVSHEQYF. CDR3 bases: TGTGCCAGCAGCCTAGGGGTCTCCCACGAGCAGTACTTC.

This chain connects TRBV18 to TRBJ2-1, with a weak D call TRBD2 (7 bases). The germline CDR1 and CDR2 sequences are KGHSH and LQKENI. The V end lost 2 bases, the J end lost 5 bases, and 13 bases lay between the germline ends. The length of the CDR3 is 15 residues. This chain's CDR3 is CASSPAGAPNNEQFF. The CDR3 DNA sequence: TGTGCCAGCTCACCAGCGGGGGCTCCAAACAATGAGCAGTTCTTC.

The chain joins TRBV18 to TRBJ2-3; D might be TRBD2 (5 bases). This CDR3 contains 15 residues. Germline assignment: CDR1 KGHSH and CDR2 LQKENI. V was pared by 5 bases and J by 2 bases, with 14 bases between. The CDR3 loop is CASSLAGDFTDTQYF. CDR3 nucleotides: TGTGCCAGCTCATTGGCCGGGGATTTCACAGATACGCAGTATTTT.

The chain couples TRBV7-8 to TRBJ2-6; D is undetermined. From germline, CDR1 is SGHVS and CDR2 FQNEAQ. The CDR3 loop spans 15 amino acids. V lost 0 bases, J lost 2 bases, and 5 bases lay in between. Here the CDR3 reads CASSLAITGANVLTF. Here the CDR3 DNA reads TGTGCCAGCAGCTTAGCGATAACTGGGGCCAACGTCCTGACTTTC.

This clone was recorded a few times. This sequence joins TRBV5-6 and TRBJ1-2; D possibly corresponds to TRBD1 (6 bases). The CDR3 has 17 amino acids. The V and J ends lost 2 bases and 0 bases respectively, with 17 bases between them. Germline CDR1 reads SGHDT; CDR2 reads YYEEEE. The CDR3 sequence: CASSFWGPDSTNYGYTF. The CDR3 nucleotides are TGTGCCAGCAGCTTTTGGGGCCCGGACAGCACTAACTATGGCTACACCTTC.

The rearrangement joins TRBV2 to TRBJ1-5, with D possibly TRBD1 on 5 matching bases. This CDR3 comprises 15 residues. The ends were cut back, 6 bases at V and 6 bases at J, with 18 bases in the middle. Germline V gene data show CDR1 as SNHLY and CDR2 as FYNNEI. In DNA, the CDR3 is TGTGCCAGCAGAGCCGGGACCCGAGGGAGTCAGCCCCAGCATTTT. This translates into CASRAGTRGSQPQHF. Using reference TRBV2 and TRBJ1-5 for the parts outside the CDR3, the full variable domain is EPEVTQTPSHQVTQMGQEVILRCVPISNHLYFYWYRQILGQKVEFLVSFYNNEISEKSEIFDDQFSVERPDGSNFTLKIRSTKLEDSAMYFCASRAGTRGSQPQHFGDGTRLSIL.

The chain links TRBV7-6 to TRBJ1-6; TRBD1 aligns across 7 bases. Per the germline V gene, CDR1 is SGHVS and CDR2 is FNYEAQ. V was pared by 3 bases and J by 12 bases, with 11 bases of the junction left unmatched. The length of the CDR3 is 15 residues. The CDR3 loop is CASSFGGRGVLPLHF. CDR3 DNA sequence: TGTGCCAGCAGCTTTGGTGGCAGGGGGGTGCTACCCCTCCACTTT.

The chain has TRBV10-3 and TRBJ1-4; TRBD1 is a possible D gene (5 bases). Looked up from germline, CDR1 is ENHRY and CDR2 is SYGVKD. V dropped 6 bases and J dropped 5 bases, with 10 bases sitting between them. This CDR3 is built from 13 residues. For the CDR3, the DNA is TGTGCCATCAGACGGGACGGAAATGAAAAACTGTTTTTT. Translated, it gives CAIRRDGNEKLFF.

The rearrangement uses TRBV19 and TRBJ1-6; 9 nucleotides match TRBD1. Germline V CDR1 and CDR2: LNHDA, SQIVND (reference sequence). The trim removed 4 bases at V and 6 bases at J, leaving 4 bases unmatched. The CDR3 covers 15 residues. The CDR3 loop reads CASSTGTGFNSPLHF. The CDR3 nucleotides read TGTGCCAGTAGTACAGGGACAGGGTTTAATTCACCCCTCCACTTT.

The chain is built from TRBV11-2 and TRBJ1-1, with a possible D match to TRBD1 (6 bases). The CDR3 extends over 14 amino acids. Germline CDR1 and CDR2: SGHAT and FQNNGV. The germline V and J ends were trimmed by 3 bases and 5 bases, with 13 bases remaining between them. CDR3 sequence reads: CASSFGGRATEAFF. CDR3 DNA sequence: TGTGCCAGCAGCTTCGGGGGCAGGGCGACTGAAGCTTTCTTT.

This sequence joins TRBV10-2 and TRBJ1-1; D gene uncertain. From germline, CDR1 is WSHSY and CDR2 SAAADI. The CDR3 length is 15 residues. The V end was cut by 9 bases, the J end by 0 bases, with 17 bases between. The CDR3 region is CASRGGRHMNTEAFF. The CDR3 DNA reads as TGCGCCAGTAGAGGAGGGCGACATATGAACACTGAAGCTTTCTTT.

V is TRBV5-1 and J is TRBJ2-5, with D perhaps TRBD2 (6 bases). Trimming cost V 5 bases and J 0 bases, with 11 bases left between them. The length of the CDR3 is 14 residues. Germline V gene sequence: CDR1 SGHRS, CDR2 YFSETQ. In DNA form, the CDR3 reads TGCGCCAGCAGGACGGGGGTGTACCAAGAGACCCAGTACTTC. It specifies CASRTGVYQETQYF.

The gene calls are TRBV10-3 and TRBJ2-1; TRBD2 aligns across 7 bases. The germline V gene has CDR1 ENHRY and CDR2 SYGVKD. There are 11 residues in the CDR3. Losses at the gene ends were 6 bases for V and 7 bases for J; bases not matched to a gene: 0. CDR3 in amino acids: CAIRGGNEQFF. CDR3 coding DNA: TGTGCCATCAGGGGAGGGAATGAGCAGTTCTTC.

The J gene is TRBJ2-1, the V gene TRBV11-2, with D uncertain. Germline CDR1 and CDR2: SGHAT and FQNNGV. This CDR3 has 13 amino acids. V was pared by 5 bases and J by 9 bases, with 14 bases between. The CDR3 spells CASSPGPAGEQFF. CDR3 sequence (DNA): TGTGCCAGCAGCCCCGGACCTGCCGGTGAGCAGTTCTTC. Using reference TRBV11-2 and TRBJ2-1 for the parts outside the CDR3, the full variable domain is EAGVAQSPRYKIIEKRQSVAFWCNPISGHATLYWYQQILGQGPKLLIQFQNNGVVDDSQLPKDRFSAERLKGVDSTLKIQPAKLEDSAVYLCASSPGPAGEQFFGPGTRLTVL.

This rearrangement joins TRBV9 to TRBJ2-7; maybe TRBD2 (6 bases). CDR1 is SGDLS and CDR2 is YYNGEE in the germline V gene. The CDR3 spans 14 residues. Deletions cut 0 bases from V and 4 bases from J, with 11 bases between. In DNA form, the CDR3 reads TGTGCCAGCAGCGTAGGACTAGTTGGGTACGAGCAGTACTTC. Translating gives CASSVGLVGYEQYF.

V gene TRBV10-1 combines with J gene TRBJ2-2, with D possibly TRBD1 on 5 matching bases. CDR3 length: 13 amino acids. CDR1 and CDR2 (germline): WNHNN, SYGVQD (reference sequence). Trimming left V 5 bases short and J 6 bases short, with 10 bases between. The CDR3 loop reads CASSQGWAGELFF. In DNA form, the CDR3 reads TGCGCCAGCAGTCAGGGATGGGCCGGGGAGCTGTTTTTT.

This chain joins TRBV11-2 and TRBJ1-1, with D uncertain. Per the germline V gene, CDR1 is SGHAT and CDR2 is FQNNGV. This CDR3 is 12 amino acids long. V lost 2 bases, J lost 11 bases, and 12 bases lay in between. The CDR3 spells CASSLSGLQAFF. CDR3 nucleotides: TGTGCCAGCAGCTTATCCGGACTACAGGCTTTCTTT.

The rearrangement joins TRBV5-8 to TRBJ1-1, with a tentative D call TRBD1 (5 bases). With 1 base removed from V and 8 bases from J, the gap between germline ends came to 12 bases. Germline V lookup: CDR1 SGHTS, CDR2 YDEGEE. This CDR3 is built from 13 residues. The CDR3 coding sequence is TGTGCCAGCAGCTTGATGGCAAGGGGAGAAGCTTTCTTT. Amino acid sequence: CASSLMARGEAFF.

In DNA form, the CDR3 reads TGTGCCAGCACCAGGGACAGAGGAGGCTACACCTTC. Its translation: CASTRDRGGYTF. The V gene is TRBV7-9, the J gene TRBJ1-2, with 7 bases identical to TRBD1. Germline lookup yields CDR1 SEHNR and CDR2 FQNEAQ (reference sequence). The CDR3 has 12 amino acids. The V segment lost 7 bases and the J segment 8 bases; nucleotides outside the gene matches: 7. The whole variable domain, remainder taken from reference TRBV7-9 and TRBJ1-2, is DTGVSQNPRHKITKRGQNVTFRCDPISEHNRLYWYRQTLGQGPEFLTYFQNEAQLEKSRLLSDRFSAERPKGSFSTLEIQRTEQGDSAMYLCASTRDRGGYTFGSGTRLTVV.

J is TRBJ2-4 and V is TRBV29-1; D possibly matches TRBD1 or TRBD2 (5 bases each). Germline V lookup: CDR1 SQVTM, CDR2 ANQGSEA. Trimming pared 1 base from V and 1 base from J, leaving 5 bases between. There are 13 residues in the CDR3. CDR3 DNA sequence: TGCAGCGTTGAAGGGGACGCCAAAAACATTCAGTACTTC. As protein: CSVEGDAKNIQYF.

The chain combines TRBV20-1 with TRBJ2-7; D is unresolved. CDR1 DFQATT and CDR2 SNEGSKA come from the germline V gene (reference sequence). The CDR3 totals 11 residues. With 2 bases removed from V and 3 bases from J, the gap between germline ends came to 5 bases. This CDR3 is CSARRIYEQYF. The DNA of the CDR3 is TGCAGTGCTAGACGAATCTACGAGCAGTACTTC.

The chain links TRBV28 to TRBJ1-5; the D is unclear. Germline V CDR1 and CDR2: MDHEN, SYDVKM. V gave up 7 bases and J gave up 7 bases, with 20 bases separating them. The CDR3 totals 15 residues. In DNA form, the CDR3 reads TGTGCCAGCATTACGGGGTCCTCGGGGAACCAGCCCCAGCATTTT. The encoded protein is CASITGSSGNQPQHF.